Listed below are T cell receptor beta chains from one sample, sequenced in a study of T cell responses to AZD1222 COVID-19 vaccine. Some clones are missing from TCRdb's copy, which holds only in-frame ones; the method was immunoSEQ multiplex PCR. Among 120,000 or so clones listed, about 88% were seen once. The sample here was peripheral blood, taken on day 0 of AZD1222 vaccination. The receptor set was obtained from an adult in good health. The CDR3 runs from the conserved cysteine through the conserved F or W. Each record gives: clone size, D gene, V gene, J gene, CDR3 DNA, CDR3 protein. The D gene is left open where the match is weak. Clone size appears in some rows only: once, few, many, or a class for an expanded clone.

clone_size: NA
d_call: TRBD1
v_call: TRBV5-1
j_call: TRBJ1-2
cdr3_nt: TGCGCCAGCAGCTCGACAGGGGGCAACTATGGCTACACCTTC
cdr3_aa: CASSSTGGNYGYTF

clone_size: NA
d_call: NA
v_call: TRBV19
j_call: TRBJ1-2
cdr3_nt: TGTGCCAGTTGGTTCGTGGGCGGCTACACCTTC
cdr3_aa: CASWFVGGYTF

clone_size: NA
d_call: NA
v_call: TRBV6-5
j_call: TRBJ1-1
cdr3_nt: TGTGCCAGCAGTTACGATACAGGGATGAACACTGAAGCTTTCTTT
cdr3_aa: CASSYDTGMNTEAFF

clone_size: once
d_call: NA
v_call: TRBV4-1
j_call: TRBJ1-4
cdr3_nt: TGCGCCAGCAGCCAAGGTTCGGCAGGATTTTTCTCTAATGAAAAACTGTTTTTT
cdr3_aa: CASSQGSAGFFSNEKLFF

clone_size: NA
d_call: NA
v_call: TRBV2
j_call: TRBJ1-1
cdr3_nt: TGTGCCAGCTCCGCCGGAACCCGTGGTACTGAAGCTTTCTTT
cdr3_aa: CASSAGTRGTEAFF

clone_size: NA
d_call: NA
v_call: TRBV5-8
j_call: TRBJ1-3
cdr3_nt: TGTGCCAGCAGCTTGAATGGTTTCACCATATATTTT
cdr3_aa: CASSLNGFTIYF

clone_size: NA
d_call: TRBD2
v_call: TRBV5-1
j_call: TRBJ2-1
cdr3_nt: TGCGCCAGCAGCCTCACGTTAGCGGGGTCCTACAATGAGCAGTTCTTC
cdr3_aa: CASSLTLAGSYNEQFF

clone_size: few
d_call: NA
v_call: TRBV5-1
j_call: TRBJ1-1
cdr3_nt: TGCGCCAGCAGCCGAGGGGACGGGTATACTGAAGCTTTCTTT
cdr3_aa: CASSRGDGYTEAFF

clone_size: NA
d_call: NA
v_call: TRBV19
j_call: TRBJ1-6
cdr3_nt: TGTGCCAGTGGGGACCTAACGAGCTCCTATAATTCACCCCTCCACTTT
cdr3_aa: CASGDLTSSYNSPLHF

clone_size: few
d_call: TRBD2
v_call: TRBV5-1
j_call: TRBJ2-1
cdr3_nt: TGCGCCAGCAGCTTATTAGCTAGCGGAGCCTACAATGAGCAGTTCTTC
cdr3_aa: CASSLLASGAYNEQFF

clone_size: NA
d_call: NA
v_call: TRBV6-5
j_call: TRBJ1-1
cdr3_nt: TGTGCCAGCAGTTACGCCGACTTTGGGAACACTGAAGCTTTCTTT
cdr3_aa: CASSYADFGNTEAFF

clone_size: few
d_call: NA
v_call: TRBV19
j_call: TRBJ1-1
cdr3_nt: TGTGCCAGTAGTATCTGGGTAAACACTGAAGCTTTCTTT
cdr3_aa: CASSIWVNTEAFF

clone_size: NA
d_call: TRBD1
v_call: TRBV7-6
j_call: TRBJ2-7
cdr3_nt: TGTGCCAGCAGCTTAGATGAGGGGGCGTCCTACGAGCAGTACTTC
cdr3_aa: CASSLDEGASYEQYF

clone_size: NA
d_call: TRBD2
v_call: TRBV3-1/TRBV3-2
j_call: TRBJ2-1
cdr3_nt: TGTGCCAGCAGCCAAGTTAGCGGGAAGCAGTTCTTC
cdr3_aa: CASSQVSGKQFF

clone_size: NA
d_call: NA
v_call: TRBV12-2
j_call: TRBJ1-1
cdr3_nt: TGTGCAAGTCGCTTAGCCCGGGCACCAGTCATGAACACTGAAGCTTTCTTT
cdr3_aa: CASRLARAPVMNTEAFF

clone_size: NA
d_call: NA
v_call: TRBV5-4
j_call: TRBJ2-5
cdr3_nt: TGTGCCAGCAGCTTATGGACAGAAGAGACCCAGTACTTC
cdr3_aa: CASSLWTEETQYF

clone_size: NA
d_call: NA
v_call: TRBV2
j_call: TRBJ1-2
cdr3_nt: TGTGCCAGCAGTGAAGGGAGCCACTATGGCTACACCTTC
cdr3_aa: CASSEGSHYGYTF

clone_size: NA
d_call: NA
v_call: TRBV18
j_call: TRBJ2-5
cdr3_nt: TGTGCCAGCTCGGACAGCCTTCAAGAGACCCAGTACTTC
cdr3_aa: CASSDSLQETQYF

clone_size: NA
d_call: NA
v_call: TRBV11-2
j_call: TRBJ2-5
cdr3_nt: TGTGCCAGCTCCTCGGCGAGTTCTCAAGAGACCCAGTACTTC
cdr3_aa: CASSSASSQETQYF

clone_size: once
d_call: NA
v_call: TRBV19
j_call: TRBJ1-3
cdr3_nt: TGTGCCAGTAGTATTGGTAGGGCTTCGGGAAACACCATATATTTT
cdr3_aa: CASSIGRASGNTIYF

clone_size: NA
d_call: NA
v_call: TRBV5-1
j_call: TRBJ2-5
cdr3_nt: TGCGCCAGCAGCGCCGGGACGCGCCAAGAGACCCAGTACTTC
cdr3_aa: CASSAGTRQETQYF

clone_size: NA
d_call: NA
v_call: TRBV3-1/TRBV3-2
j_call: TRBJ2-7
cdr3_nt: TGTGCCAGCAGCCAAGTTTCGGCGTCCAGCTCCTACGAGCAGTACTTC
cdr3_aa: CASSQVSASSSYEQYF

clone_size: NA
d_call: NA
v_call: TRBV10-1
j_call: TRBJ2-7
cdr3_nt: TGCGCCAGCAGTGACGGGGGCCCACTCTACGAGCAGTACTTC
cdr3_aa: CASSDGGPLYEQYF

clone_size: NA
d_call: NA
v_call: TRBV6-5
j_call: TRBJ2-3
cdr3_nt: TGTGCCAGCAGTTACACGGGAGTCACAGATACGCAGTATTTT
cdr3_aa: CASSYTGVTDTQYF

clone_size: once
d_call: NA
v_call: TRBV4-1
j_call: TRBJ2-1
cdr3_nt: TGCGCCAGCAGCCAAGTTGAGCGGACGACGAATGAGCAGTTCTTC
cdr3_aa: CASSQVERTTNEQFF

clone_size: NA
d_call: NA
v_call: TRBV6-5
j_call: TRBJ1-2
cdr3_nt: TGTGCCAGCAGTTATCAGGCATACGGCCAGTTCGGCTACACCTTC
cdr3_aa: CASSYQAYGQFGYTF

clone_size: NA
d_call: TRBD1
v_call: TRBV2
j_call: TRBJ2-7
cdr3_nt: TGTGCCAGCCGGGACAGGTTAAGTTTCTACGAGCAGTACTTC
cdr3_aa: CASRDRLSFYEQYF

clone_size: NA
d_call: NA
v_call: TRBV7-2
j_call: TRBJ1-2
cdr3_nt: TGTGCCAGCAGCTTAGCGCGGGATAATGGCTACACCTTC
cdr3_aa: CASSLARDNGYTF

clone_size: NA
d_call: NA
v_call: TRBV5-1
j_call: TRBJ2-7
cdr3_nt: TGCGCCAGCAGCCTGCTCGAGGAAGGAGGGGACGAGCAGTACTTC
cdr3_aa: CASSLLEEGGDEQYF

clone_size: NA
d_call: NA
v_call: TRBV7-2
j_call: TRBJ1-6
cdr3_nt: TGTGCCAGCAGCTTTGAGGGCGCGTCACGTTCACCCCTCCACTTT
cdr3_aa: CASSFEGASRSPLHF

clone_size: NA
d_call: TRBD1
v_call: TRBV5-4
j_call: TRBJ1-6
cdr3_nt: TGTGCCAGCAGCTTGGCCCCGGGACAGGGAGGCTCACCCCTCCACTTT
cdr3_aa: CASSLAPGQGGSPLHF

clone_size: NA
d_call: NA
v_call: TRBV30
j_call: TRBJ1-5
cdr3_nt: TGTGCCTGGAGTGTAGACACTGATCAGCCCCAGCATTTT
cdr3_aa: CAWSVDTDQPQHF

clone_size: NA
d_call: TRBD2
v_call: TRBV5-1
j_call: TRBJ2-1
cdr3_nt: TGCGCCAGCAGCTTGGGGCGGGGGACCTCCTACAATGAGCAGTTCTTC
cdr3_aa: CASSLGRGTSYNEQFF

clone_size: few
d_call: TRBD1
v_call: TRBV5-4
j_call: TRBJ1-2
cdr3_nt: TGTGCCAGCAGTCCCCCCGGGACAGGGAGTAACGACACCTTC
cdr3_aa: CASSPPGTGSNDTF

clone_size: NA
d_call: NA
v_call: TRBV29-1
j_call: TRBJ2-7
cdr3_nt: TGCAGCGTTGTATCCCCTTTGGGCCCTTACGAGCAGTACTTC
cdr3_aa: CSVVSPLGPYEQYF

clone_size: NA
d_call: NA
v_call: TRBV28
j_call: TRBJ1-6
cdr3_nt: TGTGCCAGCATCCCCACAGGGAGGAATTCACCCCTCCACTTT
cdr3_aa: CASIPTGRNSPLHF

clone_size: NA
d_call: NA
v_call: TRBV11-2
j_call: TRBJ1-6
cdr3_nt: TGTGCCAGCAGGGTGGCAGGGTCCAATTCACCCCTCCACTTT
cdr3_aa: CASRVAGSNSPLHF

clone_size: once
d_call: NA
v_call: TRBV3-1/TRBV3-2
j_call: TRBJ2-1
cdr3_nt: TGTGCCAGCAGCCAAATTAGCGGAGCCACCTACAATGAGCAGTTCTTC
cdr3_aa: CASSQISGATYNEQFF

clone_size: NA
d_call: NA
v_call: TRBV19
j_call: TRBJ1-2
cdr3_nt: TGTGCCAGTAGTTCAACAGGGCCTCCCTATGGCTACACCTTC
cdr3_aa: CASSSTGPPYGYTF

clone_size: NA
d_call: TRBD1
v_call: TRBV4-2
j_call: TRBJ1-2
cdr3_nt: TGTGCCAGCAGCCGGGAGGGATCGGGACAGGGGAACTATGGCTACACCTTC
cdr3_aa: CASSREGSGQGNYGYTF

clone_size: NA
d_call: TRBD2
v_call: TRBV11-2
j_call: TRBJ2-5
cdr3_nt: TGTGCCAGCAGCGTCATAGCGGGAGGGTGGCGAGAGACCCAGTACTTC
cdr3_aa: CASSVIAGGWRETQYF

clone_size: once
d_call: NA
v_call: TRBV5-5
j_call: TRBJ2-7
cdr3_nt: TGTGCCAGCAGCCTCCAGGGGGGCAGCTCCTACGAGCAGTACTTC
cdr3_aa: CASSLQGGSSYEQYF

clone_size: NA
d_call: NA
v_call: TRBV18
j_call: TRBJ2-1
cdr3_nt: TGTGCCAGCTCACCACCGGGAAGGGCGGTAAACAATGAGCAGTTCTTC
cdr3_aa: CASSPPGRAVNNEQFF

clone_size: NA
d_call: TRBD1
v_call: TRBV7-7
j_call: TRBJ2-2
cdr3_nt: TGTGCCAGCAGCTTAGCTGGACAGGCGAACACCGGGGAGCTGTTTTTT
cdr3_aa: CASSLAGQANTGELFF

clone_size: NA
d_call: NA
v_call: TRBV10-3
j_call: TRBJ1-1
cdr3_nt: TGTGCCATCTCGGGGACGTTATGGAACACTGAAGCTTTCTTT
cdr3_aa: CAISGTLWNTEAFF

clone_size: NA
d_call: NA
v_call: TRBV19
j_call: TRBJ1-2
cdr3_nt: TGTGCCAGTAGTAAGGTCGACGGGGGGTTCCGCTATGGCTACACCTTC
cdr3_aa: CASSKVDGGFRYGYTF

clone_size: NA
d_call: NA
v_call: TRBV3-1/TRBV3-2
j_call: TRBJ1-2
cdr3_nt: TGTGCCAGCAGCCAAAAACCGCAGGGTGGCTACACCTTC
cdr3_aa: CASSQKPQGGYTF

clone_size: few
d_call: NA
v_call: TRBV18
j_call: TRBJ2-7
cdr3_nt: TGTGCCAGCTCACCAGGGTTACAGAGCTCCTACGAGCAGTACTTC
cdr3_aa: CASSPGLQSSYEQYF